This TCR beta chain comes out of a study of PD-1 blockade in classical Hodgkin lymphoma. Study outcomes and limitations: Newly diagnosed patients reportedly had lower baseline TCR diversity than healthy donors. Complete responders possessed baseline diversity comparable to newly diagnosed patients.

Per germline, CDR1 SGHRS and CDR2 YFSETQ. This CDR3 has 16 residues. V was trimmed by 1 base and J by 0 bases, leaving 11 bases between them. The time point was: cycle 4 day 1 (C4D1), after five to seven weeks of nivolumab. There was relapse after autologous stem cell transplantation in every patient, and there was variation in brentuximab vedotin exposure. Thawed PBMCs supplied CD8+ T cells via magnetic negative selection. With respect to this clone: Antigen: not known.

TCRdb keeps only in-frame clones here, not all; method: immunoSEQ multiplex PCR. The repertoire holds some 20,000 clones, with 75% to 90% as singletons. The specimen was CD8+ T cells from blood, collected before the fourth cycle of nivolumab. The chain joins TRBV5-1 to TRBJ2-4, with D unclear. The receptor's source is a human donor with classical Hodgkin lymphoma. In nucleotides, the CDR3 is TGCGCCAGCAGCTTGTTAGGGTACCTAGCCAAAAACATTCAGTACTTC. Translation gives CASSLLGYLAKNIQYF.